This T cell receptor (beta chain) was identified during a study of beta chain features in type 1 diabetes. Study overall: When patients were set against healthy donors, age, gender and cell yields were similar. Across all samples, approximately 99 million sorted cells were examined. General study points: Cells expressing TCR highly could be over-represented by cDNA sequencing. In all four CD4+ subsets, TCRB CDR3 length was significantly, moderately reduced in type 1 diabetes.

This clone occurred a few times. Its antigen is not identified. Sorting of CD4+ naive, central memory, regulatory and stem cell-like memory cells was performed via CD45RO/CCR7/CD25/CD127/CD95/CD27. Every bit of the isolated RNA underwent reverse transcription, so sequencing read expressed TCRB transcripts. Repertoires were generated with immunoSEQ multiplex PCR, while TCRdb's copy carries only in-frame clones and drops some. Among a few hundred thousand clones listed, 8.5% to 10% were seen once. Sequences were obtained from central memory CD4+ T cells from blood. The receptor's source is a young man with type 1 diabetes.

CDR3 protein: CASRWAGQKYNEQFF. CDR3 nucleotide sequence: TGTGCCAGTCGATGGGCGGGACAGAAGTACAATGAGCAGTTCTTC. The V gene is TRBV19, the J gene TRBJ2-1, with D possibly being TRBD1 (7 bases). V was cut by 8 bases and J by 4 bases, with 18 bases left in between. Germline V gives CDR1 LNHDA, CDR2 SQIVND (reference sequence). The length of the CDR3 is 15 residues.